These T cell receptor beta chains were read from a single sample in a study of technical replicates of blood from a handful of donors. The method was immunoSEQ multiplex PCR; TCRdb's version includes in-frame clones alone and lacks a portion of them. Counted here are fewer than 65,000 clones, around nine tenths occurring once; the ten biggest clones make up roughly 5.2%. Sample: PBMCs. The receptors derive from a human donor in good health. Some clones in this sample may be carry-over from other donors' samples. Each CDR3 is given with its conserved first and last residue. Each record gives: V gene, J gene, D gene, clone size, CDR3 protein, CDR3 DNA. The D gene is left open where the match is weak. Size is stated for part of the rows, as once, few or many counts, or as a class when the clone is expanded.

>TRBV4-1|TRBJ2-5|TRBD2|NA
CASSKSSGGIETQYF
TGCGCCAGCAGCAAAAGTTCGGGAGGCATCGAGACCCAGTACTTC
>TRBV18|TRBJ2-7|TRBD2|NA
CASSPTGTSEQYF
TGTGCCAGCTCACCTACCGGGACTAGCGAGCAGTACTTC
>TRBV20-1|TRBJ2-7|NA|NA
CSASSYSEQYF
TGCAGTGCTAGTTCGTACTCTGAGCAGTACTTC
>TRBV19|TRBJ2-3|NA|NA
CASSENSASWGDTQYF
TGTGCCAGTAGTGAGAATAGCGCTTCTTGGGGAGATACGCAGTATTTT
>TRBV29-1|TRBJ2-1|TRBD2|NA
CSVARSGRNNEQFF
TGCAGCGTTGCGAGGAGCGGGAGGAACAATGAGCAGTTCTTC
>TRBV6-1|TRBJ2-2|TRBD2|NA
CASSGGGSTPGELFF
TGTGCCAGCAGTGGGGGAGGGTCCACCCCCGGGGAGCTGTTTTTT
>TRBV15|TRBJ1-5|NA|NA
CATSRDVNQPQHF
TGTGCCACCAGCAGAGACGTAAATCAGCCCCAGCATTTT
>TRBV13|TRBJ1-2|NA|NA
CASSGRGYGYTF
TGTGCCAGCAGCGGTCGCGGCTATGGCTACACCTTC
>TRBV6-6|TRBJ1-4|TRBD1|NA
CASSKQGGNEKLFF
TGTGCCAGCAGCAAACAGGGGGGAAATGAAAAACTGTTTTTT
>TRBV10-3|TRBJ1-3|NA|few
CAISRGSSGNTIYF
TGTGCCATCAGTAGGGGGTCCTCTGGAAACACCATATATTTT
>TRBV11-3|TRBJ2-7|TRBD2|NA
CASSLDGLAGEQYF
TGTGCCAGCAGCTTAGACGGACTAGCGGGGGAGCAGTACTTC
>TRBV4-1|TRBJ1-5|NA|once
CASSQGAGHNQPQHF
TGCGCCAGCAGCCAAGGGGCAGGCCACAATCAGCCCCAGCATTTT
>TRBV4-3|TRBJ2-1|TRBD1|NA
CASSQGVKWRDRRSDEQFF
TGCGCCAGCAGCCAAGGGGTCAAATGGCGGGACAGGAGAAGCGATGAGCAGTTCTTC
>TRBV10-3|TRBJ1-6|NA|NA
CAISEVRGGDNSPLHF
TGTGCCATCAGTGAGGTGCGAGGAGGGGATAATTCACCCCTCCACTTT
>TRBV19|TRBJ1-2|NA|NA
CASSRAHYGYTF
TGTGCCAGTAGTAGGGCCCACTATGGCTACACCTTC
>TRBV5-8|TRBJ2-5|TRBD2|NA
CASSFTSGGWPRETQYF
TGTGCCAGCAGCTTCACTAGCGGAGGATGGCCCCGGGAGACCCAGTACTTC
>TRBV5-6|TRBJ2-1|NA|NA
CASSLGAGGYNEQFF
TGTGCCAGCAGCTTGGGTGCAGGGGGGTACAATGAGCAGTTCTTC
>TRBV7-9|TRBJ1-1|TRBD1|NA
CASSRMTGAVGEAFF
TGTGCCAGCAGCCGGATGACAGGGGCGGTAGGTGAAGCTTTCTTT
>TRBV2|TRBJ2-2|NA|NA
CASSLFRGDFGELFF
TGTGCCAGCAGTCTGTTCAGGGGTGATTTCGGGGAGCTGTTTTTT
>TRBV19|TRBJ2-5|TRBD2|once
CASSIYSLAGVRETQYF
TGTGCCAGTAGTATCTACTCGCTAGCGGGAGTGCGAGAGACCCAGTACTTC
>TRBV9|TRBJ2-7|NA|NA
CASSVVSTGYEQYF
TGTGCCAGCAGCGTAGTTTCGACAGGTTACGAGCAGTACTTC
>TRBV19|TRBJ1-6|NA|NA
CASSIGWRGGNSPLHF
TGTGCCAGTAGTATAGGATGGCGGGGGGGTAATTCACCCCTCCACTTT
>TRBV14|TRBJ1-6|TRBD1|NA
CASSQEQGVSPLHF
TGTGCCAGCAGCCAAGAACAGGGGGTATCACCCCTCCACTTT
>TRBV20-1|TRBJ1-2|NA|NA
CSASSGNGYTF
TGCAGTGCTAGTTCAGGGAATGGCTACACCTTC
>TRBV7-3|TRBJ2-1|TRBD2|NA
CASSRLAAYNEQFF
TGTGCCAGCAGCCGACTAGCGGCTTACAATGAGCAGTTCTTC
>TRBV4-1|TRBJ2-1|TRBD1|NA
CASSQADFLGTGYNEQFF
TGCGCCAGCAGCCAAGCGGACTTTCTTGGGACAGGGTACAATGAGCAGTTCTTC
>TRBV7-2|TRBJ2-7|TRBD2|NA
CASSLGDHKASGVGYEQYF
TGTGCCAGCAGCTTAGGGGATCATAAGGCTAGCGGGGTGGGCTACGAGCAGTACTTC
>TRBV5-6|TRBJ1-5|NA|NA
CASSKTGGGQPQHF
TGTGCCAGCAGTAAGACCGGGGGAGGGCAGCCCCAGCATTTT
>TRBV18|TRBJ2-7|NA|NA
CASSPGTNYEQYF
TGTGCCAGCTCACCAGGGACAAACTACGAGCAGTACTTC
>TRBV18|TRBJ1-6|NA|NA
CASSPQGWGSPLHF
TGTGCCAGCTCACCGCAGGGGTGGGGATCACCCCTCCACTTT
>TRBV9|TRBJ2-7|NA|NA
CASSGGNGRNEQYF
TGTGCCAGCAGCGGGGGCAACGGGCGGAACGAGCAGTACTTC
>TRBV18|TRBJ1-2|NA|once
CASSPLTGTDNYGYTF
TGTGCCAGCTCACCGTTAACAGGAACGGATAACTATGGCTACACCTTC
>TRBV7-3|TRBJ2-2|TRBD2|NA
CASSLGSASGPGELFF
TGTGCCAGCAGCTTAGGGTCCGCTAGCGGGCCCGGGGAGCTGTTTTTT
>TRBV7-2|TRBJ1-6|NA|NA
CASSFGGAGNSPLHF
TGTGCCAGCAGCTTCGGGGGGGCAGGGAATTCACCCCTCCACTTT
>TRBV28|TRBJ2-1|TRBD2|NA
CASSLGRGGAYNEQFF
TGTGCCAGCAGTTTGGGGCGGGGGGGCGCCTACAATGAGCAGTTCTTC
>TRBV4-3|TRBJ2-2|NA|NA
CASSQLRGSGTGELFF
TGCGCCAGCAGCCAATTACGGGGGAGTGGGACCGGGGAGCTGTTTTTT
>TRBV7-2|TRBJ2-7|NA|NA
CASSLGLGAYEQYF
TGTGCCAGCAGCTTGGGTCTGGGGGCGTACGAGCAGTACTTC
>TRBV18|TRBJ1-1|TRBD1|NA
CASSPRTGWDTEAFF
TGTGCCAGCTCACCAAGGACAGGGTGGGACACTGAAGCTTTCTTT
>TRBV18|TRBJ1-1|NA|NA
CASSPATGNTEAFF
TGTGCCAGCTCACCTGCGACAGGGAACACTGAAGCTTTCTTT
>TRBV30|TRBJ1-5|NA|NA
CAWSVQFWPQHF
TGTGCCTGGAGTGTACAATTTTGGCCCCAGCATTTT
>TRBV4-2|TRBJ2-1|TRBD2|NA
CASSQELADYNEQFF
TGTGCCAGCAGCCAAGAACTAGCGGACTACAATGAGCAGTTCTTC
>TRBV19|TRBJ2-7|NA|NA
CASSIDRGKYEQYF
TGTGCCAGTAGCATAGATCGGGGGAAGTACGAGCAGTACTTC